The source of this T cell receptor (beta chain) is a study of T cell responses to AZD1222 COVID-19 vaccine. General observations from the study: Along spike, vaccine-associated CD4 TCRs were found throughout, with dominance at 160-218 and 743-854.

TCRdb's table, derived via immunoSEQ multiplex PCR, lists solely in-frame clones and lacks some. The top ten clones hold 1% of a sample with approximately 200,000 clones, 85% to 95% of them seen once. As concerns this clone: Its antigen is unidentified.

Germline loops: CDR1 SGDLS, CDR2 YYNGEE. The junction had 14 bases not matched to a gene; V was cut back by 4 bases and J by 5 bases. The CDR3 consists of 17 residues. The sample in question was peripheral blood, obtained 28 days after the second AZD1222 dose. The receptor was derived from an adult who received the AZD1222 COVID-19 vaccine. This rearrangement joins TRBV9 to TRBJ2-1, with 8 nucleotides matching TRBD2. This chain's CDR3 is CASSPRAGGPPNNEQFF. The DNA of the CDR3 is TGTGCCAGCAGCCCCCGGGCGGGGGGACCACCCAACAATGAGCAGTTCTTC.